Given below is one TCR beta chain in context. The data were obtained in a study of PD-L1 blockade in urothelial cancer. Study summary: The analyses of blood took place 3 weeks (second dose) and 6 weeks after treatment start.

TCRdb's copy holds only in-frame clones and misses some; the assay was immunoSEQ multiplex PCR. The sample lists about 25,000 clones, 82% occurring once. Stated time point: peripheral blood 6 weeks after treatment start. The input for sequencing was PBMCs, taken around atezolizumab (anti-PD-L1) treatment. The origin of this receptor is a man between 70 and 80 years old with urothelial cancer.

Written as DNA, the CDR3 is TGTGCCAGCAGCTTCACTGGTTTCTACGAGCAGTACTTC. Residues: CASSFTGFYEQYF. V is TRBV11-2 and J is TRBJ2-7; D is unclear. This CDR3 is 13 amino acids long. Per germline, CDR1 SGHAT and CDR2 FQNNGV. Deletions cut 3 bases from V and 3 bases from J, with 9 bases between. Filled out from reference TRBV11-2 and TRBJ2-7, the complete variable domain reads EAGVAQSPRYKIIEKRQSVAFWCNPISGHATLYWYQQILGQGPKLLIQFQNNGVVDDSQLPKDRFSAERLKGVDSTLKIQPAKLEDSAVYLCASSFTGFYEQYFGPGTRLTVT.